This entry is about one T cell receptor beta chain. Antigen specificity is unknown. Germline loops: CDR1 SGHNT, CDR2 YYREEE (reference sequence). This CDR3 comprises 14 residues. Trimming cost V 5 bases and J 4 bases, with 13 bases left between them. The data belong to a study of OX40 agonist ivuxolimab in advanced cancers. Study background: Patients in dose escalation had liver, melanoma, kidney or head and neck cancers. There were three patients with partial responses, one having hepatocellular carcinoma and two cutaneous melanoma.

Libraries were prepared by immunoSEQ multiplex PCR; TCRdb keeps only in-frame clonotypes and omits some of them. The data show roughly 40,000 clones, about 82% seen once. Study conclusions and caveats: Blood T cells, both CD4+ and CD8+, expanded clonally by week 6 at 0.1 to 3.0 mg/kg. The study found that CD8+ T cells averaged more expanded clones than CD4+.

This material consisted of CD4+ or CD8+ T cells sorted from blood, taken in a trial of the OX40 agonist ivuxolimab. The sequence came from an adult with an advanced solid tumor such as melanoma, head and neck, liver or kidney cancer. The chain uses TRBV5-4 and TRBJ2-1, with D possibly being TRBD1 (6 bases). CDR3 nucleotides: TGTGCCAGCAGACCGGGACAACAATACAATGAGCAGTTCTTC. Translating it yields CASRPGQQYNEQFF.